The 32 T cell receptor beta chains listed next were all sequenced from one sample in a study of blood T cells in healthy people across ages. A second PCR, run for about 7 to 11 cycles, used a sample-barcoded 5' primer plus a J-beta primer mix. MiXCR, run by TCRdb on the 5' RACE reads, gives a single entry per CDR3 protein. The table records hundreds of thousands of distinct CDR3 sequences, 25% to 35% of them present only once. The sequencing input was blood. The receptors shown here come from a woman aged 80 or over in good health.

This clonotype came up a few times. CDR3 sequence (DNA): TGTGCCAGCAGTGAAGGGGGGCGTAATACGCAGTATTTT. It encodes CASSEGGRNTQYF. V and J are TRBV25-1 and TRBJ2-3, with D perhaps given as TRBD1 or TRBD2 (6 bases each). This CDR3 is 13 amino acids long. Germline CDR1 and CDR2: MGHDK and SYGVNS. V lost 2 bases, J lost 7 bases, and 10 bases lay in between.

Only a few counts were recorded for this clonotype. The chain combines TRBV20-1 with TRBJ1-2, with D perhaps TRBD1 (6 bases). CDR1 is DFQATT, CDR2 SNEGSKA, per germline (reference sequence). Deletions cut 6 bases from V and 8 bases from J, with 28 bases between. The CDR3 contains 16 residues. The CDR3: CSAVKQGSESHAGYTF. In nucleotides, the CDR3 is TGCAGTGCAGTCAAACAGGGTTCTGAGTCCCATGCAGGCTACACCTTC.

The gene calls are TRBV18 and TRBJ2-7, with D possibly being TRBD2 (6 bases). V was shortened by 2 bases and J by 1 base, with 18 bases between the two germline ends. This CDR3 is 17 amino acids long. Germline V gene lookup returns CDR1 KGHSH and CDR2 LQKENI. The CDR3, as DNA: TGTGCCAGCTCACCAAGGGTCTTGGACGGGGGATCCTACGAGCAGTACTTC. This gives the protein CASSPRVLDGGSYEQYF.

This clonotype was counted many times. The rearrangement joins TRBV7-2 to TRBJ2-5, with TRBD2 matching 7 bases. Germline values: CDR1 SGHTA, CDR2 FQGNSA. V shed 4 bases, J shed 2 bases, and the junction held 10 bases outside the gene matches. The CDR3 is 16 residues long. DNA for the CDR3: TGTGCCAGCAGCTCAAACTGGCTAGCGGCACAAGAGACCCAGTACTTC. Translating it yields CASSSNWLAAQETQYF.

The V gene is TRBV20-1, the J gene TRBJ1-1; D perhaps matches TRBD1 (6 bases). This CDR3 has 15 residues. Germline V gives CDR1 DFQATT, CDR2 SNEGSKA (reference sequence). Trimming removed 3 bases from V and 7 bases from J, with 21 bases in between. CDR3 region: CSARPLAGAAFEAFF. In DNA, the CDR3 is TGCAGTGCTAGGCCCTTAGCAGGGGCCGCCTTTGAAGCTTTCTTT.

The chain has TRBV7-2 and TRBJ2-7; D is perhaps TRBD1 (6 bases). The CDR3 is 14 amino acids. V lost 5 bases to trimming and J lost 2 bases, with 13 bases between them. CDR1 and CDR2 (germline): SGHTA, FQGNSA. The CDR3 coding sequence is TGTGCCAGCAGCCCCATGAAGGGGGCCTACGAGCAGTACTTC. It yields the protein CASSPMKGAYEQYF.

The table lists this clonotype with many counts. V gene TRBV10-3 combines with J gene TRBJ1-5; D remains unclear. The V and J ends lost 7 bases and 1 base respectively, with 11 bases between them. This CDR3 is 14 amino acids long. Germline CDR1 and CDR2: ENHRY and SYGVKD. In nucleotides, the CDR3 is TGTGCCATCAAAGAGACGGGCAGCAATCAGCCCCAGCATTTT. Its translation is CAIKETGSNQPQHF.

This clonotype was observed a few times. With a much larger clone just one base away, this may be a read error. The rearrangement joins TRBV10-3 to TRBJ2-1; 13 positions agree with TRBD2. CDR1 is ENHRY and CDR2 is SYGVKD in the germline V gene. The CDR3 loop spans 14 amino acids. The CDR3 region has the DNA TGTGTCATCAGTGGGACTAGCGGGGACAATGAGCAGTTCTTC. It specifies CVISGTSGDNEQFF.

This chain uses TRBV9 with TRBJ2-5, with a possible D match to TRBD1 (5 bases). The J call may be faulty, since TRBJ2-1 better matches the DNA end. CDR1 SGDLS and CDR2 YYNGEE come from the germline V gene. This CDR3 contains 15 residues. The CDR3 DNA is TGTGCCAGCAGCGTAGGGTCAGGGTTCGTCGAGACCCAGTTCTTC. The encoded protein is CASSVGSGFVETQFF.

This clonotype was seen at least ten times. V gene TRBV20-1 combines with J gene TRBJ2-1, with D hard to call. This CDR3 contains 11 residues. V was cut by 7 bases and J by 0 bases, with 4 bases left in between. Per germline, CDR1 DFQATT and CDR2 SNEGSKA (reference sequence). CDR3 in amino acids: CSVHSYNEQFF. The CDR3, as DNA: TGCAGTGTTCACTCCTACAATGAGCAGTTCTTC.

This clonotype was detected many times. The J gene is TRBJ2-1, the V gene TRBV7-2; no reliable D call. CDR1 is SGHTA and CDR2 is FQGNSA in the germline V gene. The CDR3 is made up of 16 amino acids. V lost 4 bases and J 0 bases, leaving 13 bases between the germline ends. The CDR3 sequence: CASSSRGGSSYNEQFF. In DNA, the CDR3 is TGTGCCAGCAGCTCCCGAGGCGGAAGCTCCTACAATGAGCAGTTCTTC. Combining the CDR3 with reference TRBV7-2 and TRBJ2-1 gives the whole variable domain GAGVSQSPSNKVTEKGKDVELRCDPISGHTALYWYRQSLGQGLEFLIYFQGNSAPDKSGLPSDRFSAERTGGSVSTLTIQRTQQEDSAVYLCASSSRGGSSYNEQFFGPGTRLTVL.

To note about this clonotype: A much larger clone lies one base from this, so it may be a read error. V gene TRBV19 combines with J gene TRBJ2-1, with D possibly matching TRBD2 (6 bases). Germline V gives CDR1 LNHDA, CDR2 SQIVND (reference sequence). Trimming cost V 1 base and J 3 bases, with 16 bases left between them. This CDR3 is built from 17 residues. In DNA form, the CDR3 reads TGTGCCAGTAGTATAGGAGTAAGCGGGTACTTCTACAATGAGCAGTTCTTC. Protein product: CASSIGVSGYFYNEQFF.

The chain joins TRBV12-3 or TRBV12-4 to TRBJ2-1; TRBD2 aligns across 11 bases. The CDR3 loop spans 16 amino acids. V shed 5 bases and J 5 bases; nucleotides not matched to a gene: 8. The CDR3 sequence: CASSPFLAGGNNEQFF. DNA of the CDR3: TGTGCCAGCAGTCCCTTTCTAGCGGGGGGAAACAATGAGCAGTTCTTC.

The gene calls are TRBV7-2 and TRBJ2-1; D perhaps matches TRBD1 (5 bases). The germline V and J ends were trimmed by 1 base and 5 bases, with 15 bases remaining between them. From germline, CDR1 is SGHTA and CDR2 FQGNSA. The CDR3 is made up of 16 amino acids. In DNA, the CDR3 is TGTGCCAGCAGCTTAGGAGTTGCGGACAACAACAATGAGCAGTTCTTC. This encodes CASSLGVADNNNEQFF.

This clonotype was observed once. The rearrangement links TRBV12-3 or TRBV12-4 to TRBJ1-1; D remains ambiguous. V lost 8 bases, J lost 5 bases, and 12 bases lay in between. The CDR3 runs 12 residues. The CDR3 nucleotides read TGTGCCAGCCTTAGGGTCCGGACTGAAGCTTTCTTT. It yields the protein CASLRVRTEAFF.

As concerns this clonotype: A read error is possible here, since a much larger clone lies one base away. V usage is TRBV7-6 and J usage is TRBJ2-1; 12 nucleotides match TRBD2. Germline CDR1 SGHVS, CDR2 FNYEAQ. The CDR3 consists of 16 residues. With 3 bases clipped from V and 8 bases from J, the junction kept 8 bases outside the gene matches. CDR3 residues: CASSLSSGGVNDEQFF. DNA of the CDR3: TGTGCCAGCAGCTTGTCTAGCGGGGGGGTCAATGATGAGCAGTTCTTC. The whole variable domain, remainder taken from reference TRBV7-6 and TRBJ2-1, is GAGVSQSPRYKVTKRGQDVALRCDPISGHVSLYWYRQALGQGPEFLTYFNYEAQQDKSGLPNDRFSAERPEGSISTLTIQRTEQRDSAMYRCASSLSSGGVNDEQFFGPGTRLTVL.

This clonotype was seen a handful of times. The chain couples TRBV20-1 to TRBJ1-5; TRBD1 agrees at 10 bases. Trimming removed 4 bases from V and 7 bases from J; junction bases left unmatched: 7. The CDR3 extends over 14 amino acids. From germline, CDR1 is DFQATT and CDR2 SNEGSKA (reference sequence). CDR3 bases: TGCAGTGCTACTCGGACAGGGGGAAACCAGCCCCAGCATTTT. Its translation: CSATRTGGNQPQHF.

The chain recombines TRBV3-1 with TRBJ2-5; TRBD2 agrees at 9 bases. The DNA end favors TRBJ2-7, so the J call may be wrong. CDR3 size: 16 residues. Germline CDR1 and CDR2: LGHDT and YNNKEL (reference sequence). As DNA, the CDR3 is TGTGCCAGCAGCCAAGGTTGGGGCGGGGGGGCCAGCGAGCAGTACTTC. Protein sequence: CASSQGWGGGASEQYF.

The rearrangement uses TRBV28 and TRBJ2-4; D possibly corresponds to TRBD2 (5 bases). The V gene lost 3 bases and the J gene lost 13 bases, with 16 bases spanning the gap. CDR1 is MDHEN, CDR2 SYDVKM, per germline. CDR3 length equals 13 residues. The CDR3 sequence is CASSFGLAYKQYF. The DNA for the CDR3 is TGTGCCAGCAGTTTTGGTCTAGCCTATAAGCAGTACTTC.

This clonotype appeared many times. The chain combines TRBV27 with TRBJ1-1; D is unresolved. The CDR3 contains 13 residues. In germline, CDR1 is MNHEY, CDR2 SMNVEV (reference sequence). V lost 6 bases, J lost 2 bases, and 10 bases lay in between. In nucleotides, the CDR3 is TGTGCCAGCAGCTTACTACTCAACACTGAAGCTTTCTTT. Its protein product is CASSLLLNTEAFF.

This clonotype was counted many times. The J gene is TRBJ2-3, the V gene TRBV27; 8 bases are shared with TRBD2. The CDR3 has 16 amino acids. V dropped 0 bases and J dropped 1; count of bases not matched to a gene: 3. The germline V gene encodes CDR1 MNHEY and CDR2 SMNVEV (reference sequence). The CDR3 protein is CASSLSRRGGTDTQYF. DNA for the CDR3: TGTGCCAGCAGTTTATCGAGGCGGGGGGGCACAGATACGCAGTATTTT.

The gene calls are TRBV7-2 and TRBJ2-1, with 8 bases fitting TRBD2. The junction had 6 bases not matched to a gene; V was cut back by 2 bases and J by 3 bases. The CDR3 loop spans 16 amino acids. Germline V lookup: CDR1 SGHTA, CDR2 FQGNSA. The CDR3 nucleotides read TGTGCCAGCAGCTTAATCGCGGGAGGAATCTACAATGAGCAGTTCTTC. It translates to CASSLIAGGIYNEQFF.

There are many counts of this clonotype. The chain carries TRBV10-2 and TRBJ2-5, with 10 bases identical to TRBD2. V dropped 6 bases and J dropped 5; count of bases not matched to a gene: 12. The CDR3 extends over 16 amino acids. The germline CDR1 and CDR2 sequences are WSHSY and SAAADI. The CDR3 region is CASSLPGLAPGETQYF. In DNA form, the CDR3 reads TGCGCCAGCAGCCTTCCGGGACTAGCGCCAGGGGAGACCCAGTACTTC.

This clonotype was seen only once. Germline is not matched at one junction end, which may reflect a read error. The chain recombines TRBV12-3 or TRBV12-4 with TRBJ1-2; the D gene is possibly TRBD1 (5 bases). The CDR3 spans 13 residues. In nucleotides, the CDR3 is TGTGCCAGTTCCCCGGGGACTAACTATGGCCACACCTTC. This sequence encodes CASSPGTNYGHTF.

This clonotype has a count of ten or more. The chain combines TRBV5-1 with TRBJ2-1; the match to TRBD1 covers 7 bases. The CDR3 covers 13 residues. Germline trimming cut 4 bases from V and 9 bases from J; bases unmatched to any gene: 7. CDR1 is SGHRS, CDR2 YFSETQ, per germline. CDR3 DNA sequence: TGCGCCAGCAGCCCAACAGGGGTGGGTGAGCAGTTCTTC. Its protein is CASSPTGVGEQFF.

This clonotype was detected ten times or more. One end of the junction fails to match germline, which may point to a read error. The CDR3 DNA follows: TGCAGCGCAGTAGGAACTAGCTCCCACAATGAGCAGTTCTTC. The encoded protein is CSAVGTSSHNEQFF. V and J are TRBV29-1 and TRBJ2-1; D might be TRBD2 (6 bases). The CDR3 extends over 14 amino acids. Looked up from germline, CDR1 is SQVTM and CDR2 is ANQGSEA.

This clonotype was seen ten or more times. The rearrangement joins TRBV24-1 to TRBJ2-1; no reliable D call. CDR1 is KGHDR, CDR2 SFDVKD, per germline. Trimming shortened V by 3 bases and J by 6 bases, and 11 bases separated the two germline ends. CDR3 size: 14 residues. The chain's CDR3 is CATSDPRGINEQFF. The CDR3 DNA sequence: TGTGCCACCAGTGATCCTCGTGGGATCAATGAGCAGTTCTTC.

This clonotype came up many times. The V gene is TRBV7-8, the J gene TRBJ2-7; D is unresolved. CDR1 is SGHVS and CDR2 is FQNEAQ in the germline V gene. The CDR3 length is 14 residues. V lost 1 base, J lost 0 bases, and 7 bases lay in between. The CDR3 sequence is CASSLVMSSYEQYF. In nucleotides, the CDR3 is TGTGCCAGCAGCTTAGTTATGAGCTCCTACGAGCAGTACTTC.

In this sample, this clonotype turned up a few times. The rearrangement uses TRBV12-3 or TRBV12-4 and TRBJ1-4, with D hard to call. The CDR3 loop spans 13 amino acids. The ends were cut back, 10 bases at V and 8 bases at J, with 17 bases in the middle. CDR3 loop: CATRIRMEEKLFF. As DNA, the CDR3 is TGTGCCACACGGATCCGGATGGAGGAAAAACTGTTTTTT.

A remark on this clonotype: A much larger clone sits a single nucleotide away, making a read error possible. The chain recombines TRBV27 with TRBJ2-7; the D is unclear. V was cut by 0 bases and J by 7 bases, with 19 bases left in between. Germline V lookup: CDR1 MNHEY, CDR2 SMNVEV (reference sequence). CDR3 length: 16 residues. CDR3 protein: CASSLSPWVPYNEQYF. For the CDR3, the DNA is TGTGCCAGCAGTTTATCCCCCTGGGTCCCCTACAATGAGCAGTACTTC.

The chain links TRBV30 to TRBJ2-6; D uncertain. CDR3 length: 15 residues. The germline V and J ends were trimmed by 2 bases and 0 bases, with 8 bases remaining between them. Per the germline V gene, CDR1 is GTSNPN and CDR2 is SVGIG (reference sequence). CDR3 sequence (DNA): TGTGCCTGGAGTCCACTTCCCTCTGGGGCCAACGTCCTGACTTTC. Protein product: CAWSPLPSGANVLTF.

There are many counts of this clonotype. The J gene is TRBJ2-1, the V gene TRBV12-5, with D perhaps matching TRBD1 or TRBD2 (6 bases each). The germline V gene has CDR1 LGHNT and CDR2 FRNRAP. The V and J ends lost 6 bases and 8 bases respectively, with 17 bases between them. The CDR3 loop spans 14 amino acids. The CDR3 protein is CASGFQIGGDEQFF. The CDR3 bases are TGTGCTAGTGGATTTCAAATCGGGGGCGATGAGCAGTTCTTC.